This T cell receptor beta chain came from a study of OX40 agonist ivuxolimab in advanced cancers. Turning to the study itself: Head and neck, renal cell, melanoma or hepatocellular carcinoma were the cancers that dose-escalation patients had. Enrollees could have had prior anti-PD-1, anti-PD-L1 or anti-CTLA-4 therapy, which over 35% had received. Study-level findings and limits: On average, CD8+ T cells had more expanded clones than CD4+.

Data came from immunoSEQ multiplex PCR; TCRdb stores just in-frame clones and leaves some out. The repertoire holds fewer than 45,000 clones, with around 89% as singletons. The CDR3 is made up of 13 amino acids. Trimming stripped 1 base from V and 3 bases from J, with 6 bases between. Germline V CDR1 and CDR2: SGHRS, YFSETQ. With respect to this clone: What it binds is unknown.

The V gene is TRBV5-1, the J gene TRBJ2-3; D not resolved. The sample was CD4+ or CD8+ T cells sorted from blood, taken in a trial of the OX40 agonist ivuxolimab. This TCR derives from an adult with an advanced solid tumor such as melanoma, head and neck, liver or kidney cancer. The CDR3 region is CASSLRETDTQYF. The CDR3 region has the DNA TGCGCCAGCAGCTTGCGAGAAACAGATACGCAGTATTTT.